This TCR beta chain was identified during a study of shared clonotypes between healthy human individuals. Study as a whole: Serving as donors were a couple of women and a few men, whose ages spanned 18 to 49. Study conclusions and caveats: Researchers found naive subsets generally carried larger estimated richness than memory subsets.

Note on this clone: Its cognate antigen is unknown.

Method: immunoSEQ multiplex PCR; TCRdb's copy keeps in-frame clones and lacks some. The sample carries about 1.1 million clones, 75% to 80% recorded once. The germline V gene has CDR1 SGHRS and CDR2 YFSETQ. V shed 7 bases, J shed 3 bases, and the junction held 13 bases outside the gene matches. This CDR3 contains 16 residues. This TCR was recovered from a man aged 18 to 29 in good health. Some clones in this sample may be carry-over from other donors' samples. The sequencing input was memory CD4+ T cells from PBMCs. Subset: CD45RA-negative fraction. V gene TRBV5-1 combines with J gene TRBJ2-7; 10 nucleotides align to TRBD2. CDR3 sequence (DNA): TGCGCCAGCTTCATCGCTAGCGGGAGTAAAAGCTACGAGCAGTACTTC. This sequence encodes CASFIASGSKSYEQYF.